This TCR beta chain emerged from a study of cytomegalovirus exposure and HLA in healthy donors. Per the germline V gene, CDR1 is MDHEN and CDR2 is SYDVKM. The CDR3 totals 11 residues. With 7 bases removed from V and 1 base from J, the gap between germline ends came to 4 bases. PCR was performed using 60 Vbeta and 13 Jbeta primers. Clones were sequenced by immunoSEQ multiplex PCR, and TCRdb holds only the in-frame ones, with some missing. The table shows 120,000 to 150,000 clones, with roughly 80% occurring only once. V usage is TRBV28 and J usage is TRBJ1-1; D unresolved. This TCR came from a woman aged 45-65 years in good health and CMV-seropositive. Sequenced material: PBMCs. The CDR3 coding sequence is TGTGCCAGCACAGGGAACACTGAAGCTTTCTTT. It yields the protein CASTGNTEAFF. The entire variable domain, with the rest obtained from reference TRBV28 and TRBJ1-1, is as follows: DVKVTQSSRYLVKRTGEKVFLECVQDMDHENMFWYRQDPGLGLRLIYFSYDVKMKEKGDIPEGYSVSREKKERFSLILESASTNQTSMYLCASTGNTEAFFGQGTRLTVV.